The clone carrying this T cell receptor (beta chain) has ten or more counts. What it recognizes is unknown. This record comes from a study of T cell repertoires in cytomegalovirus infection. Study-wide results and limits: HLA-C-restricted CMV clonotypes gave the most frequent clonotype in two of eight donors.

TCRdb independently ran MiXCR on the reads; one entry per CDR3 protein. The sample has around 530,000 distinct CDR3 sequences, 15% to 20% seen once. The CDR3 is 16 residues long. Germline V gene sequence: CDR1 SGHAT, CDR2 FQNNGV. The junction had 7 bases not matched to a gene; V was cut back by 0 bases and J by 3 bases. Material: CD8+ T cells from PBMCs. The sequence came from a human donor in good health (CMV status not recorded). Some clones in this sample may be carry-over from other donors' samples. J is TRBJ1-1 and V is TRBV11-2; 7 bases fit TRBD1. CDR3 sequence: CASSLDLGQGDTEAFF. CDR3 bases: TGTGCCAGCAGCTTAGATCTGGGGCAGGGGGACACTGAAGCTTTCTTT.